The source of this T cell receptor beta chain is a study of cytomegalovirus exposure and HLA in healthy donors. The CDR3 runs 15 residues. Germline lookup yields CDR1 KGHSH and CDR2 LQKENI. With V trimmed by 3 bases and J by 7 bases, 7 bases remained unmatched. Measured with immunoSEQ multiplex PCR; TCRdb has only the in-frame clones, and not every one. The sample yields over 150,000 clones, roughly 80% seen once. Notes on this clone: What it binds is unknown.

Notes on the study in general: A few CMV-associated chains proved CMV antigen-specific in vitro.

Specimen: PBMCs. The chain couples TRBV18 to TRBJ2-1, with 9 positions matching TRBD1. The TCR comes from a woman between 18 and 30 years old in good health and CMV-seropositive. The CDR3, as DNA: TGTGCCAGCTCACCCCTGGACAGGGGATCGAATGAGCAGTTCTTC. This gives the protein CASSPLDRGSNEQFF.